Reported below is one T cell receptor (beta chain). Its target is unknown. Sequenced by immunoSEQ multiplex PCR; TCRdb stores in-frame clones only, minus some. The table lists 70,000 to 85,000 clones, 80% to 90% of them singletons. This entry belongs to a study of OX40 agonist ivuxolimab in advanced cancers. In the study overall: Patients were infused with ivuxolimab every 2 weeks at 0.01 to 10 mg/kg. Patients achieving partial responses numbered three: one hepatocellular carcinoma case and two cutaneous melanoma cases. Study observations and caveats: Average numbers of expanded clones were greater in CD8+ T cells than in CD4+. Nonresponders included some who also had low normalized T-cell clonal expansion.

The source material was CD4+ or CD8+ T cells sorted from blood, sampled in a trial of the OX40 agonist ivuxolimab. This sequence was found in an adult with an advanced solid tumor such as melanoma, head and neck, liver or kidney cancer.

CDR3 region: CASSAQFREQFF. The CDR3 DNA reads as TGTGCCAGTAGTGCCCAGTTCAGGGAGCAGTTCTTC. The V call is TRBV19, the J call TRBJ2-1; D is ambiguous. There are 12 residues in the CDR3. Germline assignment: CDR1 LNHDA and CDR2 SQIVND (reference sequence). V was cut by 5 bases and J by 10 bases, with 12 bases left in between.